This TCR beta chain was documented in a study of cytomegalovirus exposure and HLA in healthy donors. Looking at the study overall: Among the approximately 420 donors who were genotyped, roughly 86% fell in the genetic ancestry cluster that is associated with self-reported Caucasian donors. Study-wide findings and caveats: Some segments of the V type, notably TRBV6-2 and TRBV6-3, were excluded as indistinguishable. The authors later linked a missense DCLRE1C variant to TCR beta V- and J-gene trimming.

PCR primers comprised 60 Vbeta and 13 Jbeta primers. Profiling relied on immunoSEQ multiplex PCR, and the TCRdb table lists in-frame clones only, not all of them. The data hold some 110,000 clones, with 9% to 10% observed a single time. The germline V gene encodes CDR1 SGHTA and CDR2 FQGNSA. Losses at the gene ends were 4 bases for V and 2 bases for J; bases not matched to a gene: 4. The CDR3 contains 15 residues. As to this clone: Its specificity is unknown.

The sequenced sample was PBMCs. The chain is built from TRBV7-2 and TRBJ1-5, with 8 bases lining up with TRBD1. The clonotype comes from a young man in good health and CMV-seronegative. DNA for the CDR3: TGTGCCAGCAGCTCCAGGGGGCTGGGCAATCAGCCCCAGCATTTT. Encoded protein: CASSSRGLGNQPQHF.